This T cell receptor beta chain was profiled in a study of siplizumab effects on memory and regulatory T cells. This clone is a singleton in its sample. What it recognizes is unknown. About 100,000 TCR templates underwent assay in every sample. Assay: immunoSEQ multiplex PCR; the TCRdb copy retains only in-frame clones and omits some. Of more than 85,000 clones in the sample, 90% to 95% were seen once. The CDR3 extends over 13 amino acids. Germline CDR1 and CDR2: LNHDA and SQIVND (reference sequence). Broader study findings: Siplizumab gave mappable alloreactive CD4+ clones an average Treg-derived fraction of around 70%, against around 29% in controls. The study found that siplizumab significantly reduced alloreactive sequences traceable to unstimulated CD4+ memory cells. Memory cells seemed less diverse than naive T cells, which also seemed major contributors to the alloresponse.

Material for sequencing was CD4+ T cells sorted from blood. The genes are TRBV19 and TRBJ2-5, with D possibly being TRBD1 (6 bases). The DNA end is a closer match to TRBJ2-7, so the J assignment may be wrong. This receptor was obtained from a human donor in good health. The CDR3 bases are TGTGCCAGTAGTATCAGGGGCGGCTACGAGCAGTACTTC. Its translation: CASSIRGGYEQYF.